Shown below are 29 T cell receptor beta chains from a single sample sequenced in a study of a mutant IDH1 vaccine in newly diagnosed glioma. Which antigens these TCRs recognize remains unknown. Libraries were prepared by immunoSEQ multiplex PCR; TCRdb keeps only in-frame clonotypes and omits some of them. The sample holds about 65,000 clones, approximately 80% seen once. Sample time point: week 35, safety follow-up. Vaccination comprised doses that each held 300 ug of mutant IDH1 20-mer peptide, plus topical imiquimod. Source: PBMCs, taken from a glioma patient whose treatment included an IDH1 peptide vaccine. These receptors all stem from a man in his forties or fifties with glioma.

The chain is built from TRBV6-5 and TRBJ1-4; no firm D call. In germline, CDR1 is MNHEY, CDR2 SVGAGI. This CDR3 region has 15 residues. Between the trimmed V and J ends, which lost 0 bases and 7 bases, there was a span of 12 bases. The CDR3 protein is CASSYSGGSGEKLFF. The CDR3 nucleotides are TGTGCCAGCAGTTACTCAGGCGGCTCCGGTGAAAAACTGTTTTTT.

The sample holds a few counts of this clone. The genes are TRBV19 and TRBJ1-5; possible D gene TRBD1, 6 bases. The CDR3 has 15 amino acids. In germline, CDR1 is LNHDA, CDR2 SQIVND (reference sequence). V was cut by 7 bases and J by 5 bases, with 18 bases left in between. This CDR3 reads CASTTLGGGYQPQHF. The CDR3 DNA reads TGTGCCAGTACCACCCTAGGGGGGGGCTATCAGCCCCAGCATTTT.

The chain's CDR3 is CASSEFGHQNTGELFF. The DNA of the CDR3 is TGTGCCAGCAGTGAATTCGGACACCAGAACACCGGGGAGCTGTTTTTT. The chain couples TRBV25-1 to TRBJ2-2; tentative D call: TRBD1 (5 bases). This CDR3 spans 16 amino acids. The V gene lost 1 base and the J gene lost 1 base, with 10 bases spanning the gap. CDR1 and CDR2 from the germline V gene are MGHDK and SYGVNS.

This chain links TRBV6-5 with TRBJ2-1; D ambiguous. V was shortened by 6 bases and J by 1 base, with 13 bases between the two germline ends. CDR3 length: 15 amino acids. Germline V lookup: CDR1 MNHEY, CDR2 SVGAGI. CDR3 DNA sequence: TGTGCCAGCAGGATCGACCAGGTTTCCTACAATGAGCAGTTCTTC. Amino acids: CASRIDQVSYNEQFF.

CDR3 loop: CASSWVDPGELFF. The CDR3 DNA follows: TGTGCCAGCAGCTGGGTGGACCCCGGGGAGCTGTTTTTT. The V call is TRBV7-8, the J call TRBJ2-2; D remains ambiguous. Germline CDR1 reads SGHVS; CDR2 reads FQNEAQ. V gave up 4 bases and J gave up 6 bases, with 9 bases separating them. This CDR3 contains 13 residues.

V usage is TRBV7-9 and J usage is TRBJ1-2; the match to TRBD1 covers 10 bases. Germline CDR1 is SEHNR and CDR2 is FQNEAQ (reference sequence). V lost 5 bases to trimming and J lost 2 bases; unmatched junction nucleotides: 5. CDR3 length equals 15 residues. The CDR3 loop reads CASSLPGQGNYGYTF. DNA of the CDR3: TGTGCCAGCAGCCTGCCGGGACAGGGGAACTATGGCTACACCTTC.

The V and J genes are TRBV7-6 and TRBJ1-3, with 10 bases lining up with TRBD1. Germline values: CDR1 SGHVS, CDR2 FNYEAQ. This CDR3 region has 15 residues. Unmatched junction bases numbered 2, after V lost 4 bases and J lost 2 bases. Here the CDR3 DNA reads TGTGCCAGCAGCTCCGGGACAGGGGCTGGAAACACCATATATTTT. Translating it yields CASSSGTGAGNTIYF.

The CDR3 region is CASSQDSGVSDTQYF. In nucleotides, the CDR3 is TGCGCCAGCAGCCAGGATAGCGGGGTCTCAGATACGCAGTATTTT. This sequence joins TRBV4-3 and TRBJ2-3; 8 nucleotides agree with TRBD2. Losses at the gene ends were 3 bases for V and 4 bases for J; bases not matched to a gene: 6. CDR3 length: 15 residues. CDR1 and CDR2 (germline): LGHNA, YSLEER.

CDR3 in amino acids: CAISESSEGDYEQYF. The CDR3 DNA follows: TGTGCCATCAGTGAGTCCTCCGAGGGTGACTACGAGCAGTACTTC. This chain connects TRBV10-3 to TRBJ2-7; D may be TRBD2 (5 bases). V lost 0 bases to trimming and J lost 3 bases, with 12 bases between them. From germline, CDR1 is ENHRY and CDR2 SYGVKD. The CDR3 sequence is 15 residues long.

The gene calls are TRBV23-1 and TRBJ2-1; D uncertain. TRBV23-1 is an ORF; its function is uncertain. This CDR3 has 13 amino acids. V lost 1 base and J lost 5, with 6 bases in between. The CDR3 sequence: CASSQFWDNEQFF. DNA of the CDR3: TGCGCCAGCAGTCAATTCTGGGACAATGAGCAGTTCTTC.

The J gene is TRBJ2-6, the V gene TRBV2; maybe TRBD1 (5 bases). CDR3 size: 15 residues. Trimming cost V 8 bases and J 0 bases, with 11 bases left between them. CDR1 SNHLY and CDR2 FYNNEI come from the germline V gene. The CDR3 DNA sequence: TGTGCCAGCGGCGACAGTCACTCTGGGGCCAACGTCCTGACTTTC. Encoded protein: CASGDSHSGANVLTF.

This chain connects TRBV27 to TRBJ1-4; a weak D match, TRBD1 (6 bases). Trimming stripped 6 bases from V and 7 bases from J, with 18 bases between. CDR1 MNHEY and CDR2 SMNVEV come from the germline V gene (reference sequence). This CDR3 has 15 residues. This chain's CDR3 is CASRRRGGAGEKLFF. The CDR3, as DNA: TGTGCCAGCAGGAGGCGGGGGGGCGCCGGTGAAAAACTGTTTTTT. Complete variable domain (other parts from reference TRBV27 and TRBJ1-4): EAQVTQNPRYLITVTGKKLTVTCSQNMNHEYMSWYRQDPGLGLRQIYYSMNVEVTDKGDVPEGYKVSRKEKRNFPLILESPSPNQTSLYFCASRRRGGAGEKLFFGSGTQLSVL.

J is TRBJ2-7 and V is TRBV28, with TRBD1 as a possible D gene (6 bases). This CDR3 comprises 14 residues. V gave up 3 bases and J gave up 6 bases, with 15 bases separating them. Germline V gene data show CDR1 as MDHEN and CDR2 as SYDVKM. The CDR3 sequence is CASSFAGVPGEQYF. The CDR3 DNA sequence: TGTGCCAGCAGTTTCGCAGGGGTCCCTGGCGAGCAGTACTTC.

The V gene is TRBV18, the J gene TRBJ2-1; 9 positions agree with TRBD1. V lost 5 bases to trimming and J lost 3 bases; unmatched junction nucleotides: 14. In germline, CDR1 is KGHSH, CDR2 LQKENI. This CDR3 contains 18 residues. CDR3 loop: CASSSRMGQGGFYNEQFF. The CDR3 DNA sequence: TGTGCCAGCTCATCAAGAATGGGACAGGGCGGGTTCTACAATGAGCAGTTCTTC. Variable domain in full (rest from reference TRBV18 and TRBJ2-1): NAGVMQNPRHLVRRRGQEARLRCSPMKGHSHVYWYRQLPEEGLKFMVYLQKENIIDESGMPKERFSAEFPKEGPSILRIQQVVRGDSAAYFCASSSRMGQGGFYNEQFFGPGTRLTVL.

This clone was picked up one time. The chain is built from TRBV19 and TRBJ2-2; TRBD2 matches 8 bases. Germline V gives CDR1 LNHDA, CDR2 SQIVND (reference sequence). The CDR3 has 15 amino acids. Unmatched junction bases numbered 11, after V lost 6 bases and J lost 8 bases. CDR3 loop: CASSGRGPPRGELFF. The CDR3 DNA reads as TGTGCCAGTAGCGGGAGGGGACCCCCCCGGGGGGAGCTGTTTTTT.

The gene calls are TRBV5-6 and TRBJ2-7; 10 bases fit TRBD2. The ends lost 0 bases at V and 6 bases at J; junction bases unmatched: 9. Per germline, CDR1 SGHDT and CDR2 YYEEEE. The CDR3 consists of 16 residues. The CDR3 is CASSLAFLAGVGEQYF. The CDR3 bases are TGTGCCAGCAGCTTGGCTTTTCTAGCGGGAGTCGGCGAGCAGTACTTC.

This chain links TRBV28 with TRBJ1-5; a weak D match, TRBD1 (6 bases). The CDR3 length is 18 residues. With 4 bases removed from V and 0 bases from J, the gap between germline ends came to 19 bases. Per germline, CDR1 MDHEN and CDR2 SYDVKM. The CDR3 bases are TGTGCCAGCAGTTCCGCGTACAGGGAAAAAGATAGCAATCAGCCCCAGCATTTT. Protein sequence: CASSSAYREKDSNQPQHF.

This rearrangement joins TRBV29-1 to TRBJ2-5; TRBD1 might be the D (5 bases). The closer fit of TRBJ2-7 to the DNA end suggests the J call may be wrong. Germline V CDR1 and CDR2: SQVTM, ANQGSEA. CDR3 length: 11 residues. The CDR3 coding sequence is TGCAGCGTTGGGACATCCTACGAGCAGTACTTC. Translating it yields CSVGTSYEQYF.

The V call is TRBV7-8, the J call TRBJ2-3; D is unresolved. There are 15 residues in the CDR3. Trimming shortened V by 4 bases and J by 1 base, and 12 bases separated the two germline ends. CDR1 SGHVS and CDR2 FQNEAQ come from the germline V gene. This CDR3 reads CASSSSPRGTDTQYF. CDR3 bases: TGTGCCAGCAGCTCTTCCCCTCGGGGCACAGATACGCAGTATTTT.

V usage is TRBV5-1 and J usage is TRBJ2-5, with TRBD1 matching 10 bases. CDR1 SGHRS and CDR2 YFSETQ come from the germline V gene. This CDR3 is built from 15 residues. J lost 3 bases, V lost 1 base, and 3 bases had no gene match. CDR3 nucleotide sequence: TGCGCCAGCAGCTTGAGTGGGACAGGGGAAGAGACCCAGTACTTC. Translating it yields CASSLSGTGEETQYF.

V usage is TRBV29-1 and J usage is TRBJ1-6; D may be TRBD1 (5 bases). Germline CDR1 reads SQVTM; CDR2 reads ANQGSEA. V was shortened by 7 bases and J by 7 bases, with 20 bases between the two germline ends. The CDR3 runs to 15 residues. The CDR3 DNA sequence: TGCAGCGCCCGAACCGGGGCGGGGTTGAATTCACCCCTCCACTTT. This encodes CSARTGAGLNSPLHF.

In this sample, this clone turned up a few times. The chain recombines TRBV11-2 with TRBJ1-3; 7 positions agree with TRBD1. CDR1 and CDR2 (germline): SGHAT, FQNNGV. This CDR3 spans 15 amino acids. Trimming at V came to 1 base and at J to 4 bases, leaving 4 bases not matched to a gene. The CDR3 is CASSLARGSGNTIYF. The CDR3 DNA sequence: TGTGCCAGCAGCTTAGCCAGGGGGTCCGGAAACACCATATATTTT. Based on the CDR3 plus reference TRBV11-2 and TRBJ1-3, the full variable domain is EAGVAQSPRYKIIEKRQSVAFWCNPISGHATLYWYQQILGQGPKLLIQFQNNGVVDDSQLPKDRFSAERLKGVDSTLKIQPAKLEDSAVYLCASSLARGSGNTIYFGEGSWLTVV.

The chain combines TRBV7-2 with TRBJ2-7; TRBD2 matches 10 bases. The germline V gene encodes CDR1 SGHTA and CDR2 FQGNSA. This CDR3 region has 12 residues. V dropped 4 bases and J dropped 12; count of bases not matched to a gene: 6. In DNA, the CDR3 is TGTGCCAGCAGCTCAGCCGGGACTAGCGTGTACTTC. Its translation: CASSSAGTSVYF.

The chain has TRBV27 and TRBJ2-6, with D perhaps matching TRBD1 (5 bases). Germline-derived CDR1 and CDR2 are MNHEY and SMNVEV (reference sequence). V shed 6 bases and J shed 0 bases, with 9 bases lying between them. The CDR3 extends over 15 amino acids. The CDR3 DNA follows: TGTGCCAGCAGACCCAGGGACTCTGGGGCCAACGTCCTGACTTTC. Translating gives CASRPRDSGANVLTF.

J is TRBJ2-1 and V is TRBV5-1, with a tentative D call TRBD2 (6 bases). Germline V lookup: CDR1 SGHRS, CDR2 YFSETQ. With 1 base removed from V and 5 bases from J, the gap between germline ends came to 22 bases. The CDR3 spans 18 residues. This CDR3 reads CASSLTRGAGGGNNEQFF. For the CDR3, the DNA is TGCGCCAGCAGCTTGACGAGAGGAGCGGGCGGCGGCAACAATGAGCAGTTCTTC.

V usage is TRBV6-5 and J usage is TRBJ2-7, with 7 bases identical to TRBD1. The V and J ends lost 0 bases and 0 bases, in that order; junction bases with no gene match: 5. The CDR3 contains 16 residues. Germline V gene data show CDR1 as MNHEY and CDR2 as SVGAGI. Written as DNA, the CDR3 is TGTGCCAGCAGTTACTCGGGACAGTGGAGCTCCTACGAGCAGTACTTC. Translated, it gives CASSYSGQWSSYEQYF.

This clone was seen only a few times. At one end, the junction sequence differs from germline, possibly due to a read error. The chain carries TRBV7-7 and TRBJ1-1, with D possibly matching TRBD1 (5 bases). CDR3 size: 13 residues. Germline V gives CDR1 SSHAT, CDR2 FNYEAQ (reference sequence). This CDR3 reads CASSLATGTEAFF. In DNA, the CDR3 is TGTGCTAGCAGCTTAGCTACAGGCACTGAAGCTTTCTTT. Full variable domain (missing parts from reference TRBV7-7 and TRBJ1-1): GAGVSQSPRYKVTKRGQDVTLRCDPISSHATLYWYQQALGQGPEFLTYFNYEAQPDKSGLPSDRFSAERPEGSISTLTIQRTEQRDSAMYRCASSLATGTEAFFGQGTRLTVV.

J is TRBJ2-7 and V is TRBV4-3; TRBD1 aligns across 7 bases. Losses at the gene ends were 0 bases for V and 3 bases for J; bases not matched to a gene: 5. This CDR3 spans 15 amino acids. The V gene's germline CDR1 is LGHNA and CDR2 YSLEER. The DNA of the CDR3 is TGCGCCAGCAGCCAAGACCGGACAGGTTTCTACGAGCAGTACTTC. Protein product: CASSQDRTGFYEQYF.

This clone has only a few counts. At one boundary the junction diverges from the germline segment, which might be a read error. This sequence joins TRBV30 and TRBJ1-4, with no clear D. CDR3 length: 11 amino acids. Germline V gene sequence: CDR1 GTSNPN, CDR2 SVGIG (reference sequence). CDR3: CAWSVRSDPIF. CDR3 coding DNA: TGTGCCTGGAGTGTAAGATCAGACCCGATTTTT.